This TCR beta chain came from a study of T-cell memory formation after mild COVID-19. Study-level background: Largely, the TCR clusters proved donor specific.

Findings of the study overall: Pre-infection memory held some responding clones, suggesting pre-existing cross-reactive T cells responded. Clones that shrank (day 15 to 85) were balanced CD4/CD8, whereas later expanders leaned CD4+.

Worth noting for this clonotype: As yet, its antigen is unknown.

TCRdb re-analysed the 5' RACE reads in MiXCR, keeping a single row per CDR3 protein. Here the sample spans under 110,000 distinct CDR3 sequences, around 11% being singletons. V lost 2 bases to trimming and J lost 2 bases, with 13 bases between them. The CDR3 runs 16 residues. Sequenced material: PBMCs or a T cell subset sorted from them (not recorded which). The origin of this receptor is an adult woman who had mild COVID-19 (a few samples of this study predate the infection). Cell type and time point are not known. This rearrangement joins TRBV12-3 or TRBV12-4 to TRBJ2-1; D unclear. The CDR3 sequence is CASSLSILIPYNEQFF. CDR3 bases: TGTGCCAGCAGTTTATCTATACTGATACCCTACAATGAGCAGTTCTTC.